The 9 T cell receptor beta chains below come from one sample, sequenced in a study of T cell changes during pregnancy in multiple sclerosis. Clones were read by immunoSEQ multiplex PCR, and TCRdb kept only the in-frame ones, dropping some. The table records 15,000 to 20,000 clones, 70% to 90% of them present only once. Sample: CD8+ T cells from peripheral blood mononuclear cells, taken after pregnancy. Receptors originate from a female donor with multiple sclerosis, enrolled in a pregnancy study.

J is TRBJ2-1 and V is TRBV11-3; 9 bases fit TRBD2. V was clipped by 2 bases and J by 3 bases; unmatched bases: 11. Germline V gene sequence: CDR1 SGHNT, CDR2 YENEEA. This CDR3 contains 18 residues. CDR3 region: CASSLRGGRGKGYNEQFF. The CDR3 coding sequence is TGTGCCAGCAGCTTACGGGGCGGGAGGGGTAAGGGCTACAATGAGCAGTTCTTC.

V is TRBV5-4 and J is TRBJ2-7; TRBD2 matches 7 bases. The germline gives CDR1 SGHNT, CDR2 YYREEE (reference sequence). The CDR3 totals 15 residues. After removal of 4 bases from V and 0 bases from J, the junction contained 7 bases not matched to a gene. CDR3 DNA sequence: TGTGCCAGCAGCCCGGGGACTACATCCTCCTACGAGCAGTACTTC. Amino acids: CASSPGTTSSYEQYF. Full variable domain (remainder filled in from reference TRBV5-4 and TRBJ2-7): ETGVTQSPTHLIKTRGQQVTLRCSSQSGHNTVSWYQQALGQGPQFIFQYYREEENGRGNFPPRFSGLQFPNYSSELNVNALELDDSALYLCASSPGTTSSYEQYFGPGTRLTVT.

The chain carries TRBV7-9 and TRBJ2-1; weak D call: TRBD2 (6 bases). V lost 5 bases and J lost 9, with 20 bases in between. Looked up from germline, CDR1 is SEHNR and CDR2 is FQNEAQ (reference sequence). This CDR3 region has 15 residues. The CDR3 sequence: CASSPELAGKGEQFF. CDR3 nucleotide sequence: TGTGCCAGCAGCCCAGAACTCGCGGGGAAGGGTGAGCAGTTCTTC.

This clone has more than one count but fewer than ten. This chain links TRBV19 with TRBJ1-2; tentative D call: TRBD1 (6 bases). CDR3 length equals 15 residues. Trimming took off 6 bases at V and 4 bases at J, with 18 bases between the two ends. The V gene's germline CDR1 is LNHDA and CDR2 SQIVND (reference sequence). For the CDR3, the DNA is TGTGCCAGTAGAGGGGAGGGGACGGACAGCTATGGCTACACCTTC. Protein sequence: CASRGEGTDSYGYTF.

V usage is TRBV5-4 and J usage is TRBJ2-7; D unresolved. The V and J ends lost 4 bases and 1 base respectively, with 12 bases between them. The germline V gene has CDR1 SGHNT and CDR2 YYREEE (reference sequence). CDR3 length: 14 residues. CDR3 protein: CASSQYYASYEQYF. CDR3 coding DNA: TGTGCCAGCAGCCAATACTACGCTTCCTACGAGCAGTACTTC.

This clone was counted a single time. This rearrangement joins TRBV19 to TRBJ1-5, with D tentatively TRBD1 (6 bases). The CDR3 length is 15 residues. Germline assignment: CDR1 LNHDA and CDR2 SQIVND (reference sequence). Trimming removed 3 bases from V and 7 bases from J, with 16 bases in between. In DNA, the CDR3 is TGTGCCAGTAGTATGGTCCAGGGGTTGGGCCAGCCCCAGCATTTT. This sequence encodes CASSMVQGLGQPQHF.

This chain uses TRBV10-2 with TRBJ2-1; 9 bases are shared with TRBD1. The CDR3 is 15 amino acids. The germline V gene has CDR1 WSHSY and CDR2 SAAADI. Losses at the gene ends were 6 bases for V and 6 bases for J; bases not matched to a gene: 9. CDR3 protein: CASSRPGQGSNEQFF. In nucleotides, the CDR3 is TGCGCCAGCAGCCGACCGGGACAGGGTTCCAATGAGCAGTTCTTC.

CDR3 coding DNA: TGTGCCTGGAGTCAAAAGGAGCTCTACAATGAGCAGTTCTTC. It is translated as CAWSQKELYNEQFF. The chain couples TRBV30 to TRBJ2-1; D is undetermined. Germline CDR1 is GTSNPN and CDR2 is SVGIG (reference sequence). V lost 2 bases and J lost 3, with 11 bases in between. This CDR3 is 14 amino acids long.

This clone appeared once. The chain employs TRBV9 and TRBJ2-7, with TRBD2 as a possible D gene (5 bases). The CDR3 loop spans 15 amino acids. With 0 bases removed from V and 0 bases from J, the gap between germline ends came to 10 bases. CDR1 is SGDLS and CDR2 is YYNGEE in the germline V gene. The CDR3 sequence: CASSVGAASSYEQYF. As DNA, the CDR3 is TGTGCCAGCAGCGTAGGAGCGGCGAGCTCCTACGAGCAGTACTTC.